The present T cell receptor (beta chain) was sequenced within a study of cytomegalovirus exposure and HLA in healthy donors. Study outcomes and limitations: In vitro confirmation showed three CMV-associated chains to be CMV antigen specific.

As to this clone: Its matching antigen is unknown. Other DNA sequences in this sample translate to the same CDR3.

This CDR3 is 13 amino acids long. With 3 bases removed from V and 3 bases from J, the gap between germline ends came to 8 bases. Germline values: CDR1 KGHSH, CDR2 LQKENI. TCRdb's table, derived via immunoSEQ multiplex PCR, lists solely in-frame clones and lacks some. In the table there are some 140,000 clones, roughly 79% of which are singletons. The receptor was isolated from a man aged 25 to 40 in good health and CMV-seropositive. Sequences were obtained from PBMCs. This chain connects TRBV18 to TRBJ1-2; possibly TRBD1 for D (5 bases). CDR3 in amino acids: CASSPSRDYGYTF. CDR3 DNA sequence: TGTGCCAGCTCACCCAGCAGGGACTATGGCTACACCTTC. Full variable domain (missing parts from reference TRBV18 and TRBJ1-2): NAGVMQNPRHLVRRRGQEARLRCSPMKGHSHVYWYRQLPEEGLKFMVYLQKENIIDESGMPKERFSAEFPKEGPSILRIQQVVRGDSAAYFCASSPSRDYGYTFGSGTRLTVV.